This record covers a single TCR beta chain. The data were taken from a study of blood T cell repertoires in COVID-19. Germline-derived CDR1 and CDR2 are LNHDA and SQIVND (reference sequence). The CDR3 spans 15 residues. The ends were cut back, 5 bases at V and 1 base at J, with 13 bases in the middle. Profiling relied on immunoSEQ multiplex PCR, and the TCRdb table lists in-frame clones only, not all of them. Among 150,000 to 200,000 clones listed, roughly 84% were seen once. Input material: peripheral blood. This TCR derives from a woman between 70 and 85 years old with COVID-19, enrolled during active disease. The J gene is TRBJ2-3, the V gene TRBV19; D is ambiguous. This CDR3 is CASSGSPAGTDTQYF. DNA of the CDR3: TGTGCCAGTAGTGGGTCTCCGGCGGGCACAGATACGCAGTATTTT.